The T cell receptor beta chain described here comes from a study of shared clonotypes between healthy human individuals. Original processing methods: Sequence data from immunoSEQ were junction-only and lacked quality scores; consequently, filtering differed. Measured with immunoSEQ multiplex PCR; TCRdb has only the in-frame clones, and not every one. V and J calls plus clone size are reproduced from that table; the DNA served to infer D and trimming. The table records about 1 million clones, about 70% of them present only once. The CDR3 is 16 residues long. Looked up from germline, CDR1 is MNHNY and CDR2 is SVGAGI (reference sequence). Turning to this clone: Germline and junction disagree at one end, which may indicate a read error.

This chain uses TRBV6-6 with TRBJ2-1, with 11 bases that match TRBD2. Sequenced input: memory CD4+ T cells sorted from blood. This sample's subset: CD45RA-negative fraction. This sequence originates from a man younger than 35 in good health. CDR3 protein: CASSDSGTSGYNEQFF. The CDR3, as DNA: TGTGCCAGCAGTGACTCCGGGACTAGCGGATACAATGAGCAGTTCTTC.